This T cell receptor (beta chain) was found in a study of cytomegalovirus exposure and HLA in healthy donors. PCR used 60 Vbeta primers and 13 Jbeta primers. Profiling relied on immunoSEQ multiplex PCR, and the TCRdb table lists in-frame clones only, not all of them. The table includes around 200,000 clones, approximately 79% detected once. The source is a man between 18 and 35 years old in good health and CMV-seronegative. Sequencing was carried out using PBMCs.

Here the CDR3 DNA reads TGTGCCAGCAGCTCCCCCGGACAGGGAGGAGATGAAAAACTGTTTTTT. Protein sequence: CASSSPGQGGDEKLFF. This chain links TRBV5-4 with TRBJ1-4; 8 positions match TRBD1. CDR1 and CDR2 from the germline V gene are SGHNT and YYREEE (reference sequence). The CDR3 runs to 16 residues. The V gene end was trimmed by 3 bases and the J gene end by 6 bases; junction bases not matched to a gene: 10.